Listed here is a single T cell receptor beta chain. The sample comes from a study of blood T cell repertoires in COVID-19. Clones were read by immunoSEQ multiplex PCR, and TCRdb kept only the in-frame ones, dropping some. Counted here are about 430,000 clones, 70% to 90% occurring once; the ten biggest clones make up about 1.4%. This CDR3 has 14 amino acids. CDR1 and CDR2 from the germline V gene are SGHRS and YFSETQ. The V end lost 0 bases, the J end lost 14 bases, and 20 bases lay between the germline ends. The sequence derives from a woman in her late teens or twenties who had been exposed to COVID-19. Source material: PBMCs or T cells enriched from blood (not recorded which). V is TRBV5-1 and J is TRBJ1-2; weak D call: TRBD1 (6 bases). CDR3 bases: TGCGCCAGCAGCTTGGAGGGACACCGTTCCCCATATACCTTC. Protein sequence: CASSLEGHRSPYTF.